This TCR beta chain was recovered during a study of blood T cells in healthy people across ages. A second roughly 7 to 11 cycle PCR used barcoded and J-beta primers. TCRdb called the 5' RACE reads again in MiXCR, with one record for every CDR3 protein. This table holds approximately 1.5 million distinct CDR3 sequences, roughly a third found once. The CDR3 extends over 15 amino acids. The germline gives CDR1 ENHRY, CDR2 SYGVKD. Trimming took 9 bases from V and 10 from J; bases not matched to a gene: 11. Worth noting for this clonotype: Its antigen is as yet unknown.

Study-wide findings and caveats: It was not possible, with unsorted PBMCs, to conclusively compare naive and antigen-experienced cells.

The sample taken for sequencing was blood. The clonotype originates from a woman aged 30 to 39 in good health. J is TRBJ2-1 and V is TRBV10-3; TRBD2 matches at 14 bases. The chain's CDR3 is CAIYAGLAGGGEQFF. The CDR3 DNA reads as TGTGCCATTTACGCAGGACTAGCGGGAGGTGGCGAGCAGTTCTTC.